The table lists the clone carrying this T cell receptor beta chain with a few counts. The entry originates in a study of blood T cell repertoires in COVID-19. The wider study: COVID-19 samples, acute and convalescent, were from the United States, Italy and Spain. PBMCs, B-cell-depleted T cells, or T cells were the source of the cDNA or gDNA that made up the material.

Per the original methods: Nucleated cell number was recorded as an estimate derived from reference gene primer amplification. Sequencing was performed with immunoSEQ multiplex PCR; in TCRdb, only in-frame clones are kept and a portion is missing. D and trimming come from the DNA, and the V and J calls and clone size come from that table. The sample carries 80,000 to 95,000 clones, roughly 76% recorded once. The sample taken for sequencing was peripheral blood. The TCR sequence derives from a woman of 80 years or more with active or convalescent COVID-19.

This chain's CDR3 is CASSLTSGGQETQYF. DNA of the CDR3: TGTGCCAGCAGCCTCACTAGCGGGGGCCAAGAGACCCAGTACTTC. The chain couples TRBV7-9 to TRBJ2-5, with 11 nucleotides matching TRBD2. The trim removed 5 bases at V and 1 base at J, leaving 3 bases unmatched. The V gene's germline CDR1 is SEHNR and CDR2 FQNEAQ (reference sequence). CDR3 length: 15 amino acids.